This record covers a single T cell receptor (beta chain). Antigen: not known. Germline CDR1 SGHDN, CDR2 FVKESK. Deletions cut 0 bases from V and 1 base from J, with 3 bases between. CDR3 length: 13 residues. Documented time point: sample taken at primary tumor resection. Samples were donated by 72 untreated early-stage non-small cell lung cancer patients. On each TCR cDNA molecule, a unique molecular identifier was present. TCRdb reanalysed the 5' RACE reads using MiXCR and keeps one entry per CDR3 protein. The sample has 5,400 or so distinct CDR3 sequences, approximately 6.6% seen once. This record belongs to a study of spatial heterogeneity in lung cancer. Study-wide results and limits: The counts of expanded TCRs, ubiquitous and regional, tracked ubiquitous and regional nonsynonymous mutations, respectively. The study found that expanded intratumoral alpha and beta TCR counts tracked tumor mutation counts. Beta chains had about 12% coverage of tumor T cells, and alpha chains had around 7.2%.

The genes are TRBV14 and TRBJ1-1; D unclear. This sample comprised lung tumor tissue, obtained at surgery. The sequence came from a male donor with early-stage non-small cell lung cancer. Written as DNA, the CDR3 is TGTGCCAGCAGCCAAGATCGGAACACTGAAGCTTTCTTT. It is translated as CASSQDRNTEAFF.